The rows below give T cell receptor beta chains drawn from one sample of a study of blood T cell repertoires in COVID-19. Measured with immunoSEQ multiplex PCR; TCRdb has only the in-frame clones, and not every one. The table lists some 280,000 clones, 70% to 90% of them singletons, with about 12% in the top ten. The sample was peripheral blood. The origin of the receptors is a woman between 55 and 75 years old with acute or convalescent COVID-19. The CDR3 runs from the conserved cysteine through the conserved F or W. The D gene is left open where the match is weak.

v_gene | d_gene | CDR3aa
TRBV10-3 | - | CAISDGKEGYEQYF
TRBV9 | - | CASSELSTRNEKLFF
TRBV19 | TRBD1 | CASSIGGTGSNQPQHF
TRBV28 | TRBD2 | CASRPNRLAGDNYEQYF
TRBV7-3 | TRBD2 | CASSLGGLETQYF
TRBV6-5 | TRBD2 | CASTTSGSSYNEQFF
TRBV6-6 | TRBD1 | CASSYATGSGPYEQYF
TRBV7-2 | TRBD2 | CASSLGAGGFYNEQFF
TRBV27 | - | CASSLWSTGELFF
TRBV3-1/TRBV3-2 | - | CASSRRGTSYEQYF
TRBV21-1 | - | CASASIRNHEQYF
TRBV27 | - | CASSLSRGIQPQHF
TRBV27 | TRBD1 | CASRGYSTGANEQFF
TRBV29-1 | TRBD2 | CSVVIRGGPTDTQYF
TRBV5-6 | - | CASSLYSNQPQHF
TRBV12-5 | - | CASGLTGLNTEAFF
TRBV27 | TRBD1 | CASSSGTGPYQPQHF
TRBV4-1 | TRBD1 | CASSQDGWDRQPQHF
TRBV18 | TRBD2 | CASSPRAGGANTGELFF
TRBV3-1/TRBV3-2 | - | CASSQDLLVQGGEKLFF
TRBV5-6 | TRBD1 | CASSLKLRGQITEAFF
TRBV7-9 | TRBD1 | CASSLAGQALDEQYF
TRBV9 | - | CASSVGVAGQETQYF
TRBV5-6 | - | CASSYGTGRDQPQHF
TRBV27 | TRBD2 | CASSSASGGNYNEQFF